Below are 27 T cell receptor beta chains sequenced from a single sample in a study of T-cell memory formation after mild COVID-19. TCRdb ran MiXCR on the 5' RACE reads and lists one entry per CDR3 protein. The table records about 140,000 distinct CDR3 sequences, roughly a fifth of them present only once. The sequencing input was PBMCs or a T cell subset sorted from them (not recorded which). The receptors come from an adult woman who had mild COVID-19 (a few samples of this study predate the infection). Cell type and time point are not known.

CDR3 sequence: CASSWTGGGYEQYF. The CDR3 DNA reads as TGTGCCAGCAGTTGGACAGGGGGCGGCTACGAGCAGTACTTC. The chain employs TRBV5-8 and TRBJ2-7; 11 bases line up with TRBD1. The CDR3 has 14 amino acids. In germline, CDR1 is SGHTS, CDR2 YDEGEE. V lost 5 bases to trimming and J lost 3 bases; unmatched junction nucleotides: 4.

This clonotype was found a few times. The J gene is TRBJ1-2, the V gene TRBV6-5, with a weak D call TRBD1 (6 bases). Germline CDR1 and CDR2: MNHEY and SVGAGI. CDR3 length equals 15 residues. Trimming took off 0 bases at V and 1 base at J, with 9 bases between the two ends. The CDR3 here is CASSYSDRFNYGYTF. DNA for the CDR3: TGTGCCAGCAGTTACTCGGACAGATTTAACTATGGCTACACCTTC.

This clonotype appeared a few times. The chain combines TRBV7-8 with TRBJ1-2; possible D gene TRBD1, 5 bases. Trimming took off 0 bases at V and 5 bases at J, with 13 bases between the two ends. The CDR3 is 15 residues long. CDR1 SGHVS and CDR2 FQNEAQ come from the germline V gene. CDR3 sequence reads: CASSLAGTGRYGYTF. The CDR3 DNA reads as TGTGCCAGCAGCTTAGCCGGGACGGGACGTTATGGCTACACCTTC.

Only a few counts were recorded for this clonotype. CDR3 in amino acids: CSAAEGGTDTQYF. CDR3 coding DNA: TGCAGTGCTGCGGAGGGGGGCACAGATACGCAGTATTTT. The chain has TRBV20-1 and TRBJ2-3, with D perhaps TRBD1 or TRBD2 (6 bases each). Trimming pared 5 bases from V and 1 base from J, leaving 10 bases between. Germline V gene data show CDR1 as DFQATT and CDR2 as SNEGSKA (reference sequence). This CDR3 is 13 amino acids long.

This clonotype appeared a few times. V gene TRBV30 combines with J gene TRBJ2-1; TRBD2 agrees at 11 bases. Trimming took 7 bases from V and 6 from J; bases not matched to a gene: 17. Germline V gene lookup returns CDR1 GTSNPN and CDR2 SVGIG (reference sequence). This CDR3 is built from 17 residues. Written as DNA, the CDR3 is TGTGCCTTCATACCCTTTAGCGGGAGGGCCGGGGGCAATGAGCAGTTCTTC. This codes for CAFIPFSGRAGGNEQFF.

The chain has TRBV18 and TRBJ1-2; 8 bases agree with TRBD1. Germline V gene sequence: CDR1 KGHSH, CDR2 LQKENI. With V trimmed by 4 bases and J by 6 bases, 10 bases remained unmatched. This CDR3 has 15 amino acids. This CDR3 reads CASSLTFDRGNGYTF. The CDR3 DNA is TGTGCCAGCTCACTTACCTTCGACAGGGGAAATGGCTACACCTTC.

This sequence joins TRBV6-5 and TRBJ2-2, with D possibly TRBD1 on 6 matching bases. This CDR3 region has 14 residues. The V gene's germline CDR1 is MNHEY and CDR2 SVGAGI. V lost 6 bases and J 3 bases, leaving 11 bases between the germline ends. The CDR3 reads CASRGASDTGELFF. As DNA, the CDR3 is TGTGCCAGCAGGGGGGCCTCGGACACCGGGGAGCTGTTTTTT.

The chain employs TRBV4-3 and TRBJ2-7; TRBD2 matches 8 bases. Looked up from germline, CDR1 is LGHNA and CDR2 is YSLEER. V gave up 1 base and J gave up 2 bases; unmatched junction bases: 10. The CDR3 spans 17 residues. The CDR3 DNA follows: TGCGCCAGCAGCCAAGGAAGGGAGGGGACTAGACCCTACGAGCAGTACTTC. It encodes CASSQGREGTRPYEQYF.

This chain connects TRBV11-3 to TRBJ2-3; D unresolved. Germline V gives CDR1 SGHNT, CDR2 YENEEA. The CDR3 has 13 residues. Trimming left V 7 bases short and J 2 bases short, with 10 bases between. The DNA of the CDR3 is TGTGCCAGCACTTTTATGGACACAGATACGCAGTATTTT. Its translation is CASTFMDTDTQYF. The full variable domain, in which reference TRBV11-3 and TRBJ2-3 provide the parts outside the CDR3, is EAGVVQSPRYKIIEKKQPVAFWCNPISGHNTLYWYLQNLGQGPELLIRYENEEAVDDSQLPKDRFSAERLKGVDSTLKIQPAELGDSAVYLCASTFMDTDTQYFGPGTRLTVL.

This chain links TRBV12-3 or TRBV12-4 with TRBJ1-5; D is unclear. This CDR3 spans 14 amino acids. V dropped 6 bases and J dropped 7 bases, with 16 bases sitting between them. CDR3 loop: CASSPGPDSQPQHF. DNA of the CDR3: TGTGCCAGCAGCCCCGGGCCCGATTCCCAGCCCCAGCATTTT.

The chain joins TRBV5-1 to TRBJ2-7, with D perhaps matching TRBD2 (6 bases). Germline-derived CDR1 and CDR2 are SGHRS and YFSETQ. The CDR3 totals 13 residues. Trimming shortened V by 4 bases and J by 6 bases, and 14 bases separated the two germline ends. The CDR3 is CASSLDRRGEQYF. CDR3 bases: TGCGCCAGCAGCCTGGATCGGAGGGGCGAGCAGTACTTC.

This clonotype showed up just a few times. V is TRBV20-1 and J is TRBJ1-1; TRBD1 matches 7 bases. Germline values: CDR1 DFQATT, CDR2 SNEGSKA (reference sequence). With V trimmed by 7 bases and J by 6 bases, 2 bases remained unmatched. This CDR3 has 10 residues. CDR3 in amino acids: CSVRGAEAFF. The CDR3 DNA reads as TGCAGTGTCAGGGGGGCTGAAGCTTTCTTT.

This clonotype was recorded a few times. The CDR3 is CASSLDSPYGTDTQYF. The CDR3 DNA reads as TGCGCCAGCAGCTTAGACAGCCCCTACGGCACAGATACGCAGTATTTT. This chain links TRBV5-1 with TRBJ2-3; a possible D gene is TRBD1 (5 bases). This CDR3 spans 16 amino acids. Germline CDR1 is SGHRS and CDR2 is YFSETQ. Trimming removed 2 bases from V and 1 base from J, with 14 bases in between. Combining the CDR3 with reference TRBV5-1 and TRBJ2-3 gives the whole variable domain KAGVTQTPRYLIKTRGQQVTLSCSPISGHRSVSWYQQTPGQGLQFLFEYFSETQRNKGNFPGRFSGRQFSNSRSEMNVSTLELGDSALYLCASSLDSPYGTDTQYFGPGTRLTVL.

The rearrangement links TRBV12-3 or TRBV12-4 to TRBJ2-1; no clear D. The length of the CDR3 is 12 residues. With 6 bases removed from V and 6 bases from J, the gap between germline ends came to 9 bases. This CDR3 reads CASRATANEQFF. In DNA form, the CDR3 reads TGTGCCAGCAGGGCTACTGCCAATGAGCAGTTCTTC.

This chain uses TRBV20-1 with TRBJ1-3; D is undetermined. V was trimmed by 0 bases and J by 3 bases, leaving 12 bases between them. CDR3 length: 15 residues. Germline values: CDR1 DFQATT, CDR2 SNEGSKA (reference sequence). CDR3 coding DNA: TGCAGTGCTAGAGATCCCAGCCGGGGTGGAAACACCATATATTTT. It is translated as CSARDPSRGGNTIYF.

This clonotype was seen more than once but under ten times. The rearrangement joins TRBV5-4 to TRBJ1-6, with 7 positions matching TRBD1. Germline CDR1 reads SGHNT; CDR2 reads YYREEE (reference sequence). J lost 7 bases, V lost 0 bases, and 4 bases had no gene match. The CDR3 covers 15 residues. This CDR3 reads CASSLVGGQNSPLHF. CDR3 DNA: TGTGCCAGCAGCTTGGTGGGGGGACAGAATTCACCCCTCCACTTT.

This clonotype was seen a single time. The chain joins TRBV20-1 to TRBJ1-5; TRBD1 is a possible D gene (6 bases). Germline-derived CDR1 and CDR2 are DFQATT and SNEGSKA (reference sequence). There are 13 residues in the CDR3. V was pared by 4 bases and J by 7 bases, with 14 bases between. In DNA form, the CDR3 reads TGCAGTGCTAAAGGGGGAGATCAACAGCCCCAGCATTTT. It specifies CSAKGGDQQPQHF.

V is TRBV20-1 and J is TRBJ2-7, with D unresolved. This CDR3 contains 12 residues. With 5 bases removed from V and 2 bases from J, the gap between germline ends came to 10 bases. Germline V gene data show CDR1 as DFQATT and CDR2 as SNEGSKA (reference sequence). Written as DNA, the CDR3 is TGCAGTGCTCCCGGTAGGGCCTACGAGCAGTACTTC. Encoded protein: CSAPGRAYEQYF.

This clonotype was recorded a few times. The chain carries TRBV20-1 and TRBJ2-1; possible D gene TRBD1, 6 bases. Germline V gene data show CDR1 as DFQATT and CDR2 as SNEGSKA (reference sequence). V lost 6 bases and J 0 bases, leaving 15 bases between the germline ends. The CDR3 length is 15 residues. The CDR3, as DNA: TGCAGTGCCCCCCGGGCGACAGGCTCCTACAATGAGCAGTTCTTC. It specifies CSAPRATGSYNEQFF.

This clonotype was counted a few times. This chain uses TRBV4-1 with TRBJ2-5; 8 positions agree with TRBD1. Germline values: CDR1 MGHRA, CDR2 YSYEKL. Trimming removed 5 bases from V and 4 bases from J; junction bases left unmatched: 9. CDR3 length: 15 amino acids. CDR3 residues: CASSFRTGRGETQYF. Here the CDR3 DNA reads TGCGCCAGCAGCTTTCGGACAGGGAGAGGAGAGACCCAGTACTTC.

The genes are TRBV12-3 or TRBV12-4 and TRBJ1-6; 8 bases line up with TRBD1. This CDR3 region has 18 residues. V lost 6 bases and J lost 6; bases outside the gene matches: 16. The CDR3 nucleotides are TGTGCCAGCAGATCTACTCCCGTAGGGACAGGTTCTAATTCACCCCTCCACTTT. Translating gives CASRSTPVGTGSNSPLHF.

The chain couples TRBV4-3 to TRBJ2-7; TRBD2 aligns across 9 bases. Looked up from germline, CDR1 is LGHNA and CDR2 is YSLEER. Losses at the gene ends were 0 bases for V and 4 bases for J; bases not matched to a gene: 7. This CDR3 is built from 16 residues. Written as DNA, the CDR3 is TGCGCCAGCAGCCAAGATATCCTAGCGGGACTTTACGAGCAGTACTTC. Its protein product is CASSQDILAGLYEQYF.

This clonotype was counted only a few times. V and J are TRBV7-2 and TRBJ2-2; perhaps TRBD2 as D (5 bases). CDR3 length: 14 residues. Germline CDR1 reads SGHTA; CDR2 reads FQGNSA. Trimming removed 6 bases at V and 6 bases at J, with 14 bases between. The CDR3 DNA is TGTGCCAGCAGTTTTTGGAGTAGCGCCGGGGAGCTGTTTTTT. Translation gives CASSFWSSAGELFF.

This clonotype was seen just once. J is TRBJ2-5 and V is TRBV7-3, with a weak D call TRBD1 (5 bases). The V end was cut by 2 bases, the J end by 2 bases, with 15 bases between. Germline CDR1 SGHTA, CDR2 FQGTGA. CDR3 length: 16 residues. Written as DNA, the CDR3 is TGTGCCAGCAGCTTATTCGGTCGACAGTCTCAAGAGACCCAGTACTTC. This sequence encodes CASSLFGRQSQETQYF.

The chain uses TRBV20-1 and TRBJ1-1, with unresolved D. Between the trimmed V and J ends, which lost 0 bases and 3 bases, there was a span of 14 bases. The CDR3 contains 15 residues. The germline CDR1 and CDR2 sequences are DFQATT and SNEGSKA (reference sequence). The CDR3 region has the DNA TGCAGTGCTAGAGAGGGAAACATCGTGGACACTGAAGCTTTCTTT. Amino acid sequence: CSAREGNIVDTEAFF.

This clonotype has only a few counts. V is TRBV13 and J is TRBJ2-3, with D uncertain. The CDR3 extends over 14 amino acids. Per germline, CDR1 PRHDT and CDR2 FYEKMQ (reference sequence). Between the trimmed V and J ends, which lost 5 bases and 2 bases, there was a span of 11 bases. Here the CDR3 DNA reads TGTGCCAGCAGCGTGTGGGGATCCACAGATACGCAGTATTTT. This gives the protein CASSVWGSTDTQYF.

This clonotype was found a few times. The chain carries TRBV5-1 and TRBJ2-7; 9 bases fit TRBD1. CDR1 is SGHRS, CDR2 YFSETQ, per germline. Trimming at V came to 4 bases and at J to 4 bases, leaving 6 bases not matched to a gene. This CDR3 contains 14 residues. CDR3 DNA sequence: TGCGCCAGCAGCGCCCAGGGACAGGGATACGAGCAGTACTTC. This gives the protein CASSAQGQGYEQYF.